The 26 T cell receptor beta chains listed next were all sequenced from one sample in a study of STAT5B mutations in CD4+ large granular lymphocyte leukemia. Produced via immunoSEQ multiplex PCR; TCRdb's table is partial and in-frame only. The repertoire holds fewer than 40,000 clones, with approximately 71% as singletons. The sample was CD4+ T cells from blood buffy coats. The receptors come from a human donor in good health.

J is TRBJ2-4 and V is TRBV29-1, with TRBD1 matching 7 bases. The CDR3 has 12 residues. Germline V gene data show CDR1 as SQVTM and CDR2 as ANQGSEA. The V segment lost 3 bases and the J segment 7 bases; nucleotides outside the gene matches: 3. The CDR3: CSVETGLNIQYF. DNA for the CDR3: TGCAGCGTTGAGACAGGGCTGAACATTCAGTACTTC. Filled out from reference TRBV29-1 and TRBJ2-4, the complete variable domain reads SAVISQKPSRDICQRGTSLTIQCQVDSQVTMMFWYRQQPGQSLTLIATANQGSEATYESGFVIDKFPISRPNLTFSTLTVSNMSPEDSSIYLCSVETGLNIQYFGAGTRLSVL.

CDR3 coding DNA: TGTGCCTGGGGCAAGAACTACGAGCAGTACTTC. Translation: CAWGKNYEQYF. J is TRBJ2-7 and V is TRBV30; D gene uncertain. Germline CDR1 and CDR2: GTSNPN and SVGIG (reference sequence). Deletions cut 5 bases from V and 3 bases from J, with 8 bases between. The CDR3 totals 11 residues.

This rearrangement joins TRBV11-2 to TRBJ2-5; D unclear. This CDR3 is 13 amino acids long. CDR1 is SGHAT and CDR2 is FQNNGV in the germline V gene. Trimming took off 1 base at V and 7 bases at J, with 10 bases between the two ends. CDR3 in DNA: TGTGCCAGCAGCTTAGTCATAGGTGGGACCCAGTACTTC. This sequence encodes CASSLVIGGTQYF.

CDR3 amino acids: CASSLVEETQYF. CDR3 in DNA: TGTGCCAGCAGCTTGGTCGAAGAGACCCAGTACTTC. This chain uses TRBV5-4 with TRBJ2-5, with D uncertain. V was shortened by 0 bases and J by 3 bases, with 3 bases between the two germline ends. CDR3 length: 12 residues. CDR1 and CDR2 (germline): SGHNT, YYREEE (reference sequence). Full variable domain (rest looked up from reference TRBV5-4 and TRBJ2-5): ETGVTQSPTHLIKTRGQQVTLRCSSQSGHNTVSWYQQALGQGPQFIFQYYREEENGRGNFPPRFSGLQFPNYSSELNVNALELDDSALYLCASSLVEETQYFGPGTRLLVL.

This clone has a handful of counts. The CDR3 sequence: CASSESVEGSSYNSPLHF. The CDR3 DNA sequence: TGTGCCAGCAGTGAATCGGTGGAGGGGAGCTCCTATAATTCACCCCTCCACTTT. The chain uses TRBV2 and TRBJ1-6, with a tentative D call TRBD1 (5 bases). V gave up 2 bases and J gave up 0 bases, with 14 bases separating them. Looked up from germline, CDR1 is SNHLY and CDR2 is FYNNEI. The CDR3 spans 18 residues. The full variable domain, completed using reference TRBV2 and TRBJ1-6, is EPEVTQTPSHQVTQMGQEVILRCVPISNHLYFYWYRQILGQKVEFLVSFYNNEISEKSEIFDDQFSVERPDGSNFTLKIRSTKLEDSAMYFCASSESVEGSSYNSPLHFGNGTRLTVT.

The J gene is TRBJ2-7, the V gene TRBV5-5, with TRBD1 matching 11 bases. The V and J ends lost 3 bases and 0 bases, in that order; junction bases with no gene match: 2. The V gene's germline CDR1 is SGHKS and CDR2 YYEKEE (reference sequence). The CDR3 totals 15 residues. CDR3 amino acids: CASSWGQGVSYEQYF. CDR3 DNA: TGTGCCAGCAGCTGGGGACAGGGGGTCTCCTACGAGCAGTACTTC.

In its sample, this clone was seen once. V is TRBV19 and J is TRBJ1-1; tentatively, D is TRBD1 (5 bases). Germline V lookup: CDR1 LNHDA, CDR2 SQIVND (reference sequence). The CDR3 is 13 residues long. The V end lost 5 bases, the J end lost 1 base, and 8 bases lay between the germline ends. DNA of the CDR3: TGTGCCAGTAGTTTGGGGACGAACACTGAAGCTTTCTTT. Protein: CASSLGTNTEAFF.

The CDR3 reads CASAEVGTGRTEAFF. DNA for the CDR3: TGTGCCAGCGCCGAGGTAGGGACAGGGAGGACTGAAGCTTTCTTT. This rearrangement joins TRBV18 to TRBJ1-1; 9 bases agree with TRBD1. The CDR3 totals 15 residues. The V and J ends lost 8 bases and 5 bases, in that order; junction bases with no gene match: 12. Germline CDR1 KGHSH, CDR2 LQKENI.

The V call is TRBV5-4, the J call TRBJ2-5, with TRBD2 matching over 11 bases. This CDR3 comprises 17 residues. Per germline, CDR1 SGHNT and CDR2 YYREEE (reference sequence). V was pared by 0 bases and J by 3 bases, with 7 bases of the junction left unmatched. CDR3 bases: TGTGCCAGCAGCTTGGCGGCACTAGCGGGGGCTAAAGAGACCCAGTACTTC. It yields the protein CASSLAALAGAKETQYF. Together with reference TRBV5-4 and TRBJ2-5, the CDR3 gives the full variable domain: ETGVTQSPTHLIKTRGQQVTLRCSSQSGHNTVSWYQQALGQGPQFIFQYYREEENGRGNFPPRFSGLQFPNYSSELNVNALELDDSALYLCASSLAALAGAKETQYFGPGTRLLVL.

The gene calls are TRBV6-1 and TRBJ1-2; D call uncertain. The germline gives CDR1 MNHNS, CDR2 SASEGT. There are 14 residues in the CDR3. Trimming pared 1 base from V and 7 bases from J, leaving 13 bases between. CDR3 in DNA: TGTGCCAGCAGTGAAGTAGGTCAGTTAAGTGGCTACACCTTC. It yields the protein CASSEVGQLSGYTF.

This sequence joins TRBV19 and TRBJ2-7, with D maybe TRBD1 (5 bases). Deletions cut 1 base from V and 2 bases from J, with 12 bases between. The CDR3 length is 15 residues. The germline gives CDR1 LNHDA, CDR2 SQIVND (reference sequence). CDR3 coding DNA: TGTGCCAGTAGTATAGCAGGCAGGGCCACCTACGAGCAGTACTTC. Its protein is CASSIAGRATYEQYF.

The chain couples TRBV2 to TRBJ2-7; 9 bases line up with TRBD1. The germline V gene has CDR1 SNHLY and CDR2 FYNNEI. V dropped 9 bases and J dropped 0; count of bases not matched to a gene: 6. CDR3 length: 14 amino acids. The CDR3 protein is CASSGQGPSYEQYF. CDR3 nucleotide sequence: TGTGCCAGTAGCGGACAGGGGCCCTCCTACGAGCAGTACTTC.

This clone was counted between two and nine times. The chain uses TRBV7-9 and TRBJ1-2, with D maybe TRBD1 (5 bases). V lost 5 bases, J lost 6 bases, and 16 bases lay in between. The V gene's germline CDR1 is SEHNR and CDR2 FQNEAQ (reference sequence). The CDR3 totals 14 residues. In DNA form, the CDR3 reads TGTGCCAGCAGCCGAGGAGGGGTTGGAGATGGCTACACCTTC. Translation: CASSRGGVGDGYTF.

This chain uses TRBV9 with TRBJ2-3, with 9 bases lining up with TRBD2. Germline assignment: CDR1 SGDLS and CDR2 YYNGEE. Trimming removed 7 bases from V and 2 bases from J; junction bases left unmatched: 5. CDR3 length equals 14 residues. The CDR3 nucleotides are TGTGCCAGCGGAGCGGGGGGAATCACAGATACGCAGTATTTT. Residues: CASGAGGITDTQYF.

Only a few counts were recorded for this clone. V gene TRBV5-6 combines with J gene TRBJ1-1; D perhaps matches TRBD1 (6 bases). Trimming removed 1 base at V and 6 bases at J, with 7 bases between. CDR3 size: 12 residues. Germline CDR1 is SGHDT and CDR2 is YYEEEE. CDR3 in amino acids: CASSLRGPEAFF. In nucleotides, the CDR3 is TGTGCCAGCAGCTTGCGGGGGCCTGAAGCTTTCTTT.

The rearrangement joins TRBV9 to TRBJ1-1; 7 bases match TRBD1. The ends lost 0 bases at V and 1 base at J; junction bases unmatched: 12. The germline V gene has CDR1 SGDLS and CDR2 YYNGEE. The CDR3 contains 18 residues. CDR3 coding DNA: TGTGCCAGCAGCGTAGGAATTAAGACAGGGCAGAAGAACACTGAAGCTTTCTTT. Translation: CASSVGIKTGQKNTEAFF.

This rearrangement joins TRBV11-2 to TRBJ1-5; D not certain. The V and J ends lost 5 bases and 0 bases respectively, with 11 bases between them. Germline values: CDR1 SGHAT, CDR2 FQNNGV. This CDR3 comprises 15 residues. CDR3 loop: CASSIRPDSNQPQHF. The CDR3 coding sequence is TGTGCCAGCAGCATACGTCCAGATAGCAATCAGCCCCAGCATTTT.

The V call is TRBV27, the J call TRBJ1-5, with 10 bases that match TRBD1. Losses at the gene ends were 5 bases for V and 2 bases for J; bases not matched to a gene: 3. The germline V gene encodes CDR1 MNHEY and CDR2 SMNVEV (reference sequence). CDR3 length: 15 residues. In nucleotides, the CDR3 is TGTGCCAGCAGTCCCGGGACAGGGGGCAATCAGCCCCAGCATTTT. The encoded protein is CASSPGTGGNQPQHF.

The rearrangement uses TRBV9 and TRBJ1-6; D unresolved. The germline gives CDR1 SGDLS, CDR2 YYNGEE. CDR3 length: 14 residues. Between the trimmed V and J ends, which lost 0 bases and 8 bases, there was a span of 9 bases. CDR3 residues: CASSVVGGDSPLHF. For the CDR3, the DNA is TGTGCCAGCAGCGTAGTGGGTGGGGATTCACCCCTCCACTTT.

The chain employs TRBV29-1 and TRBJ2-5; D ambiguous. Per germline, CDR1 SQVTM and CDR2 ANQGSEA. The CDR3 sequence is 12 residues long. V was cut by 3 bases and J by 4 bases, with 9 bases left in between. CDR3 region: CSVDRFGETQYF. CDR3 in DNA: TGCAGCGTTGACCGGTTCGGAGAGACCCAGTACTTC.

The chain uses TRBV5-1 and TRBJ2-5; 9 bases agree with TRBD2. The CDR3 totals 16 residues. J lost 2 bases, V lost 0 bases, and 5 bases had no gene match. CDR1 is SGHRS and CDR2 is YFSETQ in the germline V gene. The chain's CDR3 is CASSLDPSGGQETQYF. CDR3 nucleotide sequence: TGCGCCAGCAGCTTGGATCCCAGCGGGGGGCAAGAGACCCAGTACTTC.

The chain is built from TRBV19 and TRBJ2-5; no definite D call. The CDR3 runs 14 residues. V was trimmed by 4 bases and J by 0 bases, leaving 9 bases between them. Germline CDR1 is LNHDA and CDR2 is SQIVND (reference sequence). CDR3 sequence: CASSKVGYQETQYF. CDR3 nucleotide sequence: TGTGCCAGTAGTAAGGTCGGGTACCAAGAGACCCAGTACTTC.

V and J are TRBV6-1 and TRBJ1-2; unclear D gene. The CDR3 spans 14 residues. V dropped 2 bases and J dropped 4 bases, with 11 bases sitting between them. The V gene's germline CDR1 is MNHNS and CDR2 SASEGT. The CDR3 nucleotides are TGTGCCAGCAGTGAAACCTTTTTAGGCTATGGCTACACCTTC. Protein product: CASSETFLGYGYTF.

The chain combines TRBV9 with TRBJ2-5, with a weak D call TRBD2 (6 bases). The germline gives CDR1 SGDLS, CDR2 YYNGEE. Between the trimmed V and J ends, which lost 4 bases and 2 bases, there was a span of 15 bases. This CDR3 has 15 residues. Here the CDR3 DNA reads TGTGCCAGCAGCTTACTTAGCGGAAAACAAGAGACCCAGTACTTC. This translates into CASSLLSGKQETQYF.

The chain is built from TRBV11-2 and TRBJ1-6; perhaps TRBD1 as D (5 bases). CDR1 and CDR2 (germline): SGHAT, FQNNGV. This CDR3 region has 16 residues. Trimming stripped 5 bases from V and 7 bases from J, with 18 bases between. CDR3: CASSTRRDADNSPLHF. The CDR3 DNA reads TGTGCCAGCAGCACTAGGCGGGACGCTGACAATTCACCCCTCCACTTT.

This clone was detected once. The CDR3 spells CASSQGRRGDEQYF. CDR3 nucleotide sequence: TGTGCCAGCAGCCAGGGACGACGGGGTGACGAGCAGTACTTC. V is TRBV13 and J is TRBJ2-7; D may match TRBD1 or TRBD2 (5 bases each). The V end was cut by 5 bases, the J end by 5 bases, with 16 bases between. The germline V gene encodes CDR1 PRHDT and CDR2 FYEKMQ (reference sequence). The CDR3 is 14 residues long.